This T cell receptor beta chain was sequenced in a study of monozygotic twins with inflammatory bowel disease. Study-wide points: IBD patients share fewer clonotypes with other people than healthy twins do, especially with disease activity. A lone strong IBD-associated signal or clonotype found no support.

TCRdb processed the 5' RACE reads again and assigns one entry to each CDR3 protein, with no DNA. This sample carries fewer than 200,000 distinct CDR3 sequences, with roughly 2.6% going to the ten biggest clones. For this clonotype: As yet, its antigen is unknown.

Sample: blood. The sequence came from a human donor with ulcerative colitis or Crohn's disease, or a healthy co-twin of an affected twin (not recorded which).

CDR3 in amino acids: CSARRRDRLNTEAFF. V usage is TRBV20-1 and J usage is TRBJ1-1; the D call from TCRdb, TRBD1, cannot be confirmed without DNA. The CDR3 sequence is 15 residues long. From germline, CDR1 is DFQATT and CDR2 SNEGSKA (reference sequence).